The 13 T cell receptor beta chains below all came from one sample that was sequenced in a study of OX40 agonist ivuxolimab in advanced cancers. Sequencing was performed with immunoSEQ multiplex PCR; in TCRdb, only in-frame clones are kept and a portion is missing. The sample contains tens of thousands of clones, around 90% of which appear only once. Sequenced material: CD4+ or CD8+ T cells sorted from blood, taken in a trial of the OX40 agonist ivuxolimab. The source is an adult with an advanced solid tumor such as melanoma, head and neck, liver or kidney cancer.

This chain connects TRBV14 to TRBJ1-2, with no clear D. The CDR3 consists of 17 residues. V was trimmed by 5 bases and J by 6 bases, leaving 25 bases between them. Germline V gene lookup returns CDR1 SGHDN and CDR2 FVKESK. DNA of the CDR3: TGTGCCAGCAGCAGAGCAGCCGCTTGGCGTTTCGGAAATGGCTACACCTTC. Residues: CASSRAAAWRFGNGYTF.

The chain has TRBV6-4 and TRBJ2-7; 7 bases align to TRBD2. The germline V gene encodes CDR1 MRHNA and CDR2 SNTAGT. V lost 6 bases to trimming and J lost 4 bases; unmatched junction nucleotides: 9. CDR3 length equals 14 residues. Here the CDR3 reads CASSALAGGYEQYF. The CDR3 DNA reads TGTGCCAGCAGCGCACTAGCCGGGGGGTACGAGCAGTACTTC.

The chain employs TRBV7-2 and TRBJ2-7; 7 bases map to TRBD2. Germline V lookup: CDR1 SGHTA, CDR2 FQGNSA. The CDR3 loop spans 16 amino acids. Trimming cost V 2 bases and J 7 bases; bases outside gene matches: 14. This CDR3 is CASSLQTGRESAEQYF. In DNA, the CDR3 is TGTGCCAGCAGCTTACAGACGGGGCGGGAGTCGGCTGAGCAGTACTTC.

The CDR3 nucleotides read TGTGCCAGCAGTTTAGGGGGACAGGGAGGAGATACGCAGTATTTT. As protein: CASSLGGQGGDTQYF. V is TRBV27 and J is TRBJ2-3, with 9 bases fitting TRBD1. CDR1 is MNHEY and CDR2 is SMNVEV in the germline V gene (reference sequence). The CDR3 length is 15 residues. V lost 2 bases and J lost 5; bases outside the gene matches: 5.

The chain uses TRBV11-2 and TRBJ1-3, with D uncertain. This CDR3 is built from 14 residues. The germline V gene has CDR1 SGHAT and CDR2 FQNNGV. The V end was cut by 1 base, the J end by 4 bases, with 8 bases between. Here the CDR3 DNA reads TGTGCCAGCAGCTTAGGGGTTTCCGGAAACACCATATATTTT. Its protein is CASSLGVSGNTIYF.

CDR3 loop: CSARDLDGYTF. The CDR3 nucleotides read TGCAGTGCTAGAGATTTGGATGGCTACACCTTC. The chain links TRBV20-1 to TRBJ1-2; D is unclear. The V gene lost 0 bases and the J gene lost 6 bases, with 5 bases spanning the gap. The CDR3 runs 11 residues. Looked up from germline, CDR1 is DFQATT and CDR2 is SNEGSKA (reference sequence).

CDR3 sequence: CASVAESLDTQYF. CDR3 DNA sequence: TGTGCCAGCGTCGCTGAGTCTTTGGATACGCAGTATTTT. V usage is TRBV2 and J usage is TRBJ2-3; D remains unclear. This CDR3 comprises 13 residues. Germline V gene data show CDR1 as SNHLY and CDR2 as FYNNEI. V was shortened by 8 bases and J by 6 bases, with 15 bases between the two germline ends.

This clone was recorded a few times. This chain connects TRBV18 to TRBJ1-1; the D is unclear. V was cut by 2 bases and J by 4 bases, with 8 bases left in between. The length of the CDR3 is 13 residues. Germline V lookup: CDR1 KGHSH, CDR2 LQKENI. The CDR3 DNA reads TGTGCCAGCTCACCAATCTCAGTCACTGAAGCTTTCTTT. This gives the protein CASSPISVTEAFF.

The chain combines TRBV28 with TRBJ2-1; D unresolved. V lost 2 bases and J 4 bases, leaving 3 bases between the germline ends. Germline CDR1 MDHEN, CDR2 SYDVKM. The CDR3 has 12 amino acids. This CDR3 is CASSLRYNEQFF. CDR3 in DNA: TGTGCCAGCAGTTTACGGTACAATGAGCAGTTCTTC.

The chain joins TRBV19 to TRBJ2-7, with 14 bases matching TRBD2. V lost 4 bases, J lost 0 bases, and 5 bases stayed unmatched. This CDR3 spans 17 amino acids. Per the germline V gene, CDR1 is LNHDA and CDR2 is SQIVND (reference sequence). The CDR3 sequence is CASSKGLAGEGSYEQYF. The CDR3 region has the DNA TGTGCCAGTAGTAAGGGACTAGCGGGAGAGGGCTCCTACGAGCAGTACTTC.

The chain recombines TRBV18 with TRBJ1-2; D unresolved. CDR1 and CDR2 from the germline V gene are KGHSH and LQKENI. The CDR3 contains 15 residues. V gave up 7 bases and J gave up 7 bases, with 22 bases separating them. CDR3 bases: TGTGCCAGCTACTTCATGGGGAGGGAAGAGGCTGGCTACACCTTC. It yields the protein CASYFMGREEAGYTF.

The chain links TRBV4-1 to TRBJ2-5; TRBD1 or TRBD2 may be the D gene (5 bases each). With 4 bases removed from V and 1 base from J, the gap between germline ends came to 7 bases. This CDR3 is 13 amino acids long. Germline V gene sequence: CDR1 MGHRA, CDR2 YSYEKL. The DNA for the CDR3 is TGCGCCAGCAGCCGAGGGGTCCAAGAGACCCAGTACTTC. Translation gives CASSRGVQETQYF.

CDR3 amino acids: CASSQIQMGRAETQYF. CDR3 coding DNA: TGTGCCAGCAGCCAAATACAGATGGGCAGGGCGGAGACCCAGTACTTC. This sequence joins TRBV6-6 and TRBJ2-5; TRBD1 is a possible D gene (5 bases). CDR3 length: 16 residues. The germline V and J ends were trimmed by 6 bases and 5 bases, with 22 bases remaining between them. Germline assignment: CDR1 MNHNY and CDR2 SVGAGI (reference sequence).